This TCR beta chain appears in the sequencing data of a study of blood T cell repertoires in COVID-19. Study-level background: Sample material is recorded as cDNA or gDNA derived from T cells, B-cell-depleted T cells, or PBMCs.

In the original processing: Using reference gene primer amplification, nucleated cell counts were estimated. The repertoire was sequenced with immunoSEQ multiplex PCR; TCRdb's copy has only in-frame clones and lacks some. V, J and clone size are those of that table, while D and trimming were read from the DNA. The sample lists tens of thousands of clones, about four fifths occurring once. Trimming stripped 4 bases from V and 7 bases from J, with 13 bases between. The CDR3 spans 14 residues. The germline CDR1 and CDR2 sequences are MGHDK and SYGVNS. This sequence originates from a human donor in a cohort sampled during active COVID-19. The sequencing input was peripheral blood. The chain recombines TRBV25-1 with TRBJ1-4; no clear D gene. The CDR3 here is CASSGGPGVEKLFF. The CDR3 DNA reads as TGTGCCAGCAGTGGTGGACCCGGGGTTGAAAAACTGTTTTTT.